The clone carrying this T cell receptor beta chain is a singleton in its sample. Its specificity is not known. Germline assignment: CDR1 SGHTA and CDR2 FQGNSA. V shed 5 bases and J 4 bases; nucleotides not matched to a gene: 12. The CDR3 covers 16 residues. The data belong to a study of T cell responses to AZD1222 COVID-19 vaccine. Assay used: immunoSEQ multiplex PCR; TCRdb lists only in-frame clones, some missing. Of 90,000 to 110,000 clones in the sample, roughly 86% were seen once. Regarding the study as a whole: AZD1222 recipients seropositive at baseline numbered only six.

Sequenced here: peripheral blood, sampled 28 days after the second AZD1222 dose. The chain combines TRBV7-2 with TRBJ2-3, with TRBD2 matching 7 bases. This clonotype was obtained from an adult who received the AZD1222 COVID-19 vaccine. CDR3 protein: CASSPWAGESADTQYF. CDR3 DNA sequence: TGTGCCAGCAGCCCATGGGCGGGAGAATCTGCAGATACGCAGTATTTT.